This T cell receptor (beta chain) was found in a study of shared clonotypes between healthy human individuals. The overall study: Serving as donors were two women and a few men, whose ages spanned 18 to 49.

Deep was the level used in running the assay. Assay: immunoSEQ multiplex PCR; the TCRdb copy retains only in-frame clones and omits some. The sample has some 2,000,000 clones, approximately 95% seen once. This clonotype was obtained from a man aged 18 to 35 in good health. The specimen was naive CD4+ T cells sorted from blood. Subset indicated: CD45RA+ positively selected.

The CDR3 nucleotides read TGCGCCAGCAGCTCGACAGGGAAGGACACCGGGGAGCTGTTTTTT. Its protein is CASSSTGKDTGELFF. The rearrangement joins TRBV5-1 to TRBJ2-2; TRBD1 matches 7 bases. Germline V gives CDR1 SGHRS, CDR2 YFSETQ. This CDR3 comprises 15 residues. V lost 3 bases, J lost 3 bases, and 5 bases stayed unmatched.